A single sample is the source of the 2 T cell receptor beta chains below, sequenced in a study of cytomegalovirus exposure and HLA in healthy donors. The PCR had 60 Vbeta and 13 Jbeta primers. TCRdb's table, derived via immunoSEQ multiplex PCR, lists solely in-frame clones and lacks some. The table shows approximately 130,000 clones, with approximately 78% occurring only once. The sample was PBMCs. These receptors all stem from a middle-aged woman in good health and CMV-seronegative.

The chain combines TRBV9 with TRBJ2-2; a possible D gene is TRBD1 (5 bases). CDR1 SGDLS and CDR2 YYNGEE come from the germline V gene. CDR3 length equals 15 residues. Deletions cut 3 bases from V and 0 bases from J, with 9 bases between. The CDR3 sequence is CASSGGNTNTGELFF. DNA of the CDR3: TGTGCCAGCAGCGGGGGCAATACGAACACCGGGGAGCTGTTTTTT.

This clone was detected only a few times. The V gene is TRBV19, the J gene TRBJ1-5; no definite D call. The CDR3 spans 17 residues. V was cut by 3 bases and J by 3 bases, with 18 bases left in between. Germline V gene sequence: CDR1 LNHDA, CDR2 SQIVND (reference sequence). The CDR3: CASSITFYTAFNQPQHF. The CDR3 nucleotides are TGTGCCAGTAGTATCACATTTTACACAGCCTTCAATCAGCCCCAGCATTTT.